The T cell receptor (beta chain) described here comes from a study of blood T cell repertoires in COVID-19. On the study more broadly: Sample material is recorded as cDNA or gDNA derived from T cells, B-cell-depleted T cells, or PBMCs.

TCRdb keeps only in-frame clones here, not all; method: immunoSEQ multiplex PCR. The sample contains 70,000 or so clones, roughly nine tenths of which appear only once. V lost 2 bases, J lost 8 bases, and 6 bases stayed unmatched. The CDR3 runs to 16 residues. Germline V gene sequence: CDR1 SGHAT, CDR2 FQNNGV. Sequenced material: peripheral blood. This receptor was obtained from a man in his forties or fifties with acute or convalescent COVID-19. The genes are TRBV11-2 and TRBJ2-2, with 12 bases aligning to TRBD2. The CDR3: CASSLQPSGRGGELFF. The CDR3, as DNA: TGTGCCAGCAGCTTACAGCCTAGCGGGAGGGGTGGGGAGCTGTTTTTT.